The 13 T cell receptor beta chains reported below all come from one sample, sequenced in a study of T cells in Graves' hyperthyroidism and ophthalmopathy (dated by TCRdb to between 2017 and 2020). Library prep was done by multiplex PCR. The sample was run on an Illumina HiSeq 2000. The TCR beta CDR3 regions were amplified from RNA transcripts. For the first round of RT-PCR on the TCR CDR3, the HTBI primer set was used together with the Qiagen OneStep RT-PCR kit. TCRdb reprocessing: public reads trimmed at Q25 with fastp, clones called with MiXCR, in-frame beta chains kept. Every entry covers one CDR3 protein and lists the most common genes and DNA from its rows. The sample yields around 340,000 distinct CDR3 sequences; around a sixth were counted once. The ten largest account for around a third of the sample. The sample comprised blood. The receptors derive from a man in his thirties or forties with Graves' hyperthyroidism.

The CDR3 DNA is TGCAGTGCTAGAGATCTGGTCTCTGGGGCCAACGTCCTGACTTTC. Protein sequence: CSARDLVSGANVLTF. The chain joins TRBV20-1 to TRBJ2-6; D remains unclear. In germline, CDR1 is DFQATT, CDR2 SNEGSKA (reference sequence). This CDR3 spans 15 amino acids. V was cut by 0 bases and J by 0 bases, with 6 bases left in between.

This chain uses TRBV7-8 with TRBJ2-7, with TRBD1 identical over 8 bases. Germline CDR1 and CDR2: SGHVS and FQNEAQ. Trimming at V came to 6 bases and at J to 3 bases, leaving 10 bases not matched to a gene. The CDR3 runs to 15 residues. The CDR3 loop is CASSQRWTGLYEQYF. The CDR3, as DNA: TGTGCCAGCAGTCAGAGATGGACAGGGCTCTACGAGCAGTACTTC.

This clonotype was counted ten times or more. The chain recombines TRBV5-1 with TRBJ2-7, with 11 bases aligning to TRBD2. This CDR3 is 14 amino acids long. Germline V gives CDR1 SGHRS, CDR2 YFSETQ. V trimming: 4 bases; J trimming: 4 bases; junction bases outside the gene matches: 4. DNA of the CDR3: TGCGCCAGCAGCAGTAGCGGGAGGGAATACGAGCAGTACTTC. This codes for CASSSSGREYEQYF.

The J gene is TRBJ2-7, the V gene TRBV20-1; a weak D match, TRBD1 (6 bases). Looked up from germline, CDR1 is DFQATT and CDR2 is SNEGSKA (reference sequence). The V and J ends lost 2 bases and 4 bases respectively, with 9 bases between them. The CDR3 spans 12 residues. CDR3 coding DNA: TGCAGTGCTAGACCGCAGGGGTACGAGCAGTACTTC. Residues: CSARPQGYEQYF.

The CDR3: CSALAGSGTGELFF. DNA of the CDR3: TGCAGTGCTCTAGCGGGATCAGGGACCGGGGAGCTGTTTTTT. This chain joins TRBV20-1 and TRBJ2-2, with 9 bases that match TRBD2. CDR3 size: 14 residues. V was clipped by 5 bases and J by 5 bases; unmatched bases: 6. Per the germline V gene, CDR1 is DFQATT and CDR2 is SNEGSKA (reference sequence).

The chain carries TRBV10-3 and TRBJ1-5; TRBD1 might be the D (5 bases). The V gene lost 2 bases and the J gene lost 5 bases, with 13 bases spanning the gap. Per the germline V gene, CDR1 is ENHRY and CDR2 is SYGVKD. This CDR3 contains 15 residues. The CDR3 sequence: CAISEGDAQDQPQHF. The CDR3 nucleotides read TGTGCCATCAGTGAGGGGGACGCTCAGGATCAGCCCCAGCATTTT.

This clonotype was seen repeatedly, ten times or more. V gene TRBV11-2 combines with J gene TRBJ2-1, with D perhaps matching TRBD2 (7 bases). The CDR3 is 18 amino acids. Trimming removed 5 bases from V and 4 bases from J, with 24 bases in between. Germline loops: CDR1 SGHAT, CDR2 FQNNGV. The CDR3 region has the DNA TGTGCCAGCAGCCCCAGAGGTGGGAGGGACATCCAGTACAATGAGCAGTTCTTC. It encodes CASSPRGGRDIQYNEQFF.

This chain's CDR3 is CASSLKDGTAIYEQYF. The CDR3 nucleotides are TGTGCCAGCAGCCTCAAGGACGGGACAGCCATCTACGAGCAGTACTTC. V gene TRBV14 combines with J gene TRBJ2-7; 7 bases map to TRBD1. The CDR3 totals 16 residues. The V gene's germline CDR1 is SGHDN and CDR2 FVKESK. Losses at the gene ends were 4 bases for V and 3 bases for J; bases not matched to a gene: 12.

There are many counts of this clonotype. The chain is built from TRBV7-6 and TRBJ2-3; 9 nucleotides agree with TRBD2. J was trimmed by 4 bases and V by 5 bases; bases with no gene match: 10. The germline V gene encodes CDR1 SGHVS and CDR2 FNYEAQ. The CDR3 has 16 amino acids. The CDR3 DNA sequence: TGTGCCAGCAGCCCGCTGGCGGGAGGGGGGGCAGATACGCAGTATTTT. It is translated as CASSPLAGGGADTQYF.

On this clonotype: The germline gene is not matched at one end of the junction; a read error may be the cause. This chain connects TRBV7-3 to TRBJ2-2; the D gene is possibly TRBD2 (5 bases). Germline-derived CDR1 and CDR2 are SGHTA and FQGTGA. This CDR3 is built from 14 residues. The CDR3 coding sequence is TGTGCCAGCAGGTTAAATCGGGGCACCGGGGAGCTGTTTTTT. Its protein is CASRLNRGTGELFF.

This clonotype was observed at least ten times. The V call is TRBV5-8, the J call TRBJ2-7, with TRBD2 identical over 9 bases. The V segment lost 1 base and the J segment 4 bases; nucleotides outside the gene matches: 6. This CDR3 spans 15 amino acids. Per the germline V gene, CDR1 is SGHTS and CDR2 is YDEGEE. The CDR3 DNA reads TGTGCCAGCAGCTTGAAGGCGGGAGGGCCTTACGAGCAGTACTTC. It is translated as CASSLKAGGPYEQYF.

The genes are TRBV27 and TRBJ1-1; D is perhaps TRBD1 (6 bases). This CDR3 spans 17 amino acids. Trimming shortened V by 6 bases and J by 5 bases, and 25 bases separated the two germline ends. Germline V gene data show CDR1 as MNHEY and CDR2 as SMNVEV (reference sequence). The CDR3 protein is CASSLGLQQGMGTEAFF. DNA for the CDR3: TGTGCCAGCAGCTTGGGACTACAACAGGGAATGGGGACTGAAGCTTTCTTT.

The chain combines TRBV4-2 with TRBJ1-1; D is possibly TRBD1 (6 bases). This CDR3 spans 15 amino acids. The V gene lost 0 bases and the J gene lost 1 base, with 9 bases spanning the gap. Germline assignment: CDR1 LGHNA and CDR2 YNFKEQ. CDR3 protein: CASSQDGTKNTEAFF. CDR3 nucleotides: TGTGCCAGCAGCCAAGATGGGACAAAGAACACTGAAGCTTTCTTT.